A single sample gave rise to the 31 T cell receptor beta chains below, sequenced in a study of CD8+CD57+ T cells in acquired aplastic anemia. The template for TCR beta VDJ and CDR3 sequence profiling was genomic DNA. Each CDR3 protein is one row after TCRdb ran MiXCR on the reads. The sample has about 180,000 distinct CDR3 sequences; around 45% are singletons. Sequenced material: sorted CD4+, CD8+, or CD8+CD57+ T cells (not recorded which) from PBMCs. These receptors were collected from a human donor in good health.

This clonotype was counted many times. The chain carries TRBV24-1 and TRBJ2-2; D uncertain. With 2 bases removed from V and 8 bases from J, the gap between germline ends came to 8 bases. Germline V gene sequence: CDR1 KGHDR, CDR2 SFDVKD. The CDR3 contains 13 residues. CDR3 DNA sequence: TGTGCCACCAGTGATTCTTTGTGGGGGGAGCTGTTTTTT. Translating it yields CATSDSLWGELFF.

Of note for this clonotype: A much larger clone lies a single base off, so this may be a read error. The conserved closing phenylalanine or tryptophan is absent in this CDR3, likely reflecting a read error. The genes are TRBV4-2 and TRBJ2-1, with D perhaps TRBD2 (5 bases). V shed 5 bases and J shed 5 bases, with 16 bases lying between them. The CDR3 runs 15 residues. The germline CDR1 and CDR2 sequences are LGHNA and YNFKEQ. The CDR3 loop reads CASSGMAVGDNEQFY. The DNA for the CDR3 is TGTGCCAGCAGCGGAATGGCAGTCGGGGACAATGAGCAGTTCTAC.

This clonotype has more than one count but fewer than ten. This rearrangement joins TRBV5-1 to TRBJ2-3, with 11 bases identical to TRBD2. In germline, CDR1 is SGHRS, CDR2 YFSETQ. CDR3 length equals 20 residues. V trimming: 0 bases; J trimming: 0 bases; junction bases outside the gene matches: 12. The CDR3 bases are TGCGCCAGCAGCTTGGCCAGGAAGCTAGCGGGAGGTACTAGCACAGATACGCAGTATTTT. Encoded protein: CASSLARKLAGGTSTDTQYF.

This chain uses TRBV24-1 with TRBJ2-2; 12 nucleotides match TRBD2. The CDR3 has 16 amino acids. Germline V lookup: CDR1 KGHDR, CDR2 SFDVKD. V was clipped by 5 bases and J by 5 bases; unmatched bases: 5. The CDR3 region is CATSGTSGIGTGELFF. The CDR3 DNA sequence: TGTGCCACCAGTGGGACTAGCGGGATCGGAACCGGGGAGCTGTTTTTT.

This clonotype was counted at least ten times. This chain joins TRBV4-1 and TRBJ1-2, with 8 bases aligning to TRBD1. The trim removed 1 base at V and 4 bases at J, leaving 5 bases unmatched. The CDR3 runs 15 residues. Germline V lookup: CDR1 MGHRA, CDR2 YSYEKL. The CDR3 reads CASSQVTGTGYGYTF. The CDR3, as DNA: TGCGCCAGCAGCCAAGTGACCGGGACAGGCTATGGCTACACCTTC.

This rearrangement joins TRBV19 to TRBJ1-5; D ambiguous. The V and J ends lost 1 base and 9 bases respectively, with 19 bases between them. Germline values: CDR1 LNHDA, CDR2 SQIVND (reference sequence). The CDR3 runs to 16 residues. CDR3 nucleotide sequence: TGTGCCAGTAGTATAGGGTCCCCTTCGGGGTATTGGCCCCAGCATTTT. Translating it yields CASSIGSPSGYWPQHF.

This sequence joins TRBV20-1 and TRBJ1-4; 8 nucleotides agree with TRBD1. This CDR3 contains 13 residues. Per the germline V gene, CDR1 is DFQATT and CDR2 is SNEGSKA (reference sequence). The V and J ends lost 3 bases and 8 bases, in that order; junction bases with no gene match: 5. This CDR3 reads CSASRTGREKLFF. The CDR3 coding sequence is TGCAGTGCTAGTAGGACAGGGAGGGAAAAACTGTTTTTT.

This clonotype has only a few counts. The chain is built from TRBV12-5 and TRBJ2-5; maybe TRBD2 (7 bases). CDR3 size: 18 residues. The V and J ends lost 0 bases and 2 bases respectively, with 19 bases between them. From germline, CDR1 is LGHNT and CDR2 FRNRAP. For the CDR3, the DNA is TGTGCTAGTGGTTTGGTACTTGCGGGGGCGAGAGGACAAGAGACCCAGTACTTC. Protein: CASGLVLAGARGQETQYF.

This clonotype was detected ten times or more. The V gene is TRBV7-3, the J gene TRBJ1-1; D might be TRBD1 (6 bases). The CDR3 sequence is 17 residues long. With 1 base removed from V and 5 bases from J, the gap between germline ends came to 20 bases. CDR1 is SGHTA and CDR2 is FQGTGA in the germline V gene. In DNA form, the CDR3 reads TGTGCCAGCAGCTTAATGGGACCCACGGACGGGACAACTGAAGCTTTCTTT. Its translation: CASSLMGPTDGTTEAFF.

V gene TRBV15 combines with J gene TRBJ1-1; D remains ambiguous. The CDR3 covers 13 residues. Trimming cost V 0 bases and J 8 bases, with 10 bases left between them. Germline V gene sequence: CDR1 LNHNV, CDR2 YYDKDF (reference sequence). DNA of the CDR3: TGTGCCACCAGCAGAGAGGGCCCGTGGGAAGCTTTCTTT. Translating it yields CATSREGPWEAFF.

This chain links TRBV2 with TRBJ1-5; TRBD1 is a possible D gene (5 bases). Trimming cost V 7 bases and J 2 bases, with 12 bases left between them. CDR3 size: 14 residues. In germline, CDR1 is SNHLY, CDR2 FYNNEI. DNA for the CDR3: TGTGCCAGCACTGGGACGTTGGGCAATCAGCCCCAGCATTTT. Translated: CASTGTLGNQPQHF.

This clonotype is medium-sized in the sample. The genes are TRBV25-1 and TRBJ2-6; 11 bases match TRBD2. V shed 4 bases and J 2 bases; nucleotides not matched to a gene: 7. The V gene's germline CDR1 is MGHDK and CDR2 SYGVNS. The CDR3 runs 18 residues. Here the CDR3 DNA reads TGTGCCAGCAGTGGAGATAGCGGGAGGGTCCCTGGGGCCAACGTCCTGACTTTC. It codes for CASSGDSGRVPGANVLTF.

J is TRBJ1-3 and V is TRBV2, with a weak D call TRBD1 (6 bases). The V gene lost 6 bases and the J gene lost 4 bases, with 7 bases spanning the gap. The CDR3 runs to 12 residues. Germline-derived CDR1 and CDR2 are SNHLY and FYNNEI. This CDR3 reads CASRQGGNTIYF. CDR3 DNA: TGTGCCAGCAGACAGGGCGGAAACACCATATATTTT.

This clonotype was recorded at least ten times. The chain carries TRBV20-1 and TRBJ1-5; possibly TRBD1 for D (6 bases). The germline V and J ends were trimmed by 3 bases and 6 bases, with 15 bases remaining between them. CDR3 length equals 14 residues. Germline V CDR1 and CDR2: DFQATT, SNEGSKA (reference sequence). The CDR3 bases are TGCAGTGCTAGCCTCGGACAGCGCAGTCAGCCCCAGCATTTT. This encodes CSASLGQRSQPQHF.

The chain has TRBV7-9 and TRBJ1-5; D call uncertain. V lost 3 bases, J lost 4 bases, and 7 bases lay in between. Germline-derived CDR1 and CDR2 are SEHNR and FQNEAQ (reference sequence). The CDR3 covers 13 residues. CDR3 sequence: CASSFGVNQPQHF. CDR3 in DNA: TGTGCCAGCAGCTTTGGGGTTAATCAGCCCCAGCATTTT. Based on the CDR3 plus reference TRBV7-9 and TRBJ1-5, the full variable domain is DTGVSQNPRHKITKRGQNVTFRCDPISEHNRLYWYRQTLGQGPEFLTYFQNEAQLEKSRLLSDRFSAERPKGSFSTLEIQRTEQGDSAMYLCASSFGVNQPQHFGDGTRLSIL.

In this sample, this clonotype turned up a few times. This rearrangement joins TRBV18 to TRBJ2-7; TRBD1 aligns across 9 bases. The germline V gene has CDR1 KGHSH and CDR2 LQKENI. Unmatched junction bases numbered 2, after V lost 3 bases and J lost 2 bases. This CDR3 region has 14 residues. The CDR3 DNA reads TGTGCCAGCTCACCGGGACAGGGCGCCTACGAGCAGTACTTC. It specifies CASSPGQGAYEQYF.

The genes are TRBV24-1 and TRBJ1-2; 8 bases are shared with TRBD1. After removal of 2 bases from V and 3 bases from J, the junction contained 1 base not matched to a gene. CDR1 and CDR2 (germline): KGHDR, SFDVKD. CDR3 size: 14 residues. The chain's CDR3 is CATSDWGQDYGYTF. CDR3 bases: TGTGCCACCAGTGATTGGGGACAGGACTATGGCTACACCTTC.

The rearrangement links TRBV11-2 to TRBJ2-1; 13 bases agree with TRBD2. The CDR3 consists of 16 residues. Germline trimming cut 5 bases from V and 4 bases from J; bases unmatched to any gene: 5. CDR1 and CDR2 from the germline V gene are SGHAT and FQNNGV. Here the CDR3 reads CASSVTSGRLYNEQFF. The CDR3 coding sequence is TGTGCCAGCAGCGTGACTAGCGGGAGGCTTTACAATGAGCAGTTCTTC.

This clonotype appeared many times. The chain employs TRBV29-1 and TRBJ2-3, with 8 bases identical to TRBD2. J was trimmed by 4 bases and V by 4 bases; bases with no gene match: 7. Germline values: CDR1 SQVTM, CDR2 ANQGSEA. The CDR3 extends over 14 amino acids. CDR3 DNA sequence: TGCAGCGTTGCGGCGGGAGGTAGGGCAGATACGCAGTATTTT. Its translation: CSVAAGGRADTQYF.

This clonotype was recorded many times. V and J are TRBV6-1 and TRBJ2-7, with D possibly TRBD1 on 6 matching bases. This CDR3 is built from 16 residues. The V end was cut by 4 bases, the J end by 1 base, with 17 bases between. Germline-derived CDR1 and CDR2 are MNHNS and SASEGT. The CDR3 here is CASSATQRQASYEQYF. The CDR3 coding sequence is TGTGCCAGCAGTGCGACCCAAAGACAGGCGTCCTACGAGCAGTACTTC.

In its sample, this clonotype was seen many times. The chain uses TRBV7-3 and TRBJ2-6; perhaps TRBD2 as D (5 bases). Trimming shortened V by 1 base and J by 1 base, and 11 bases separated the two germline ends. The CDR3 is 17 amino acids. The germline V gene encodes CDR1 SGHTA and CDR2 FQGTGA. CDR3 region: CASSLISPGSGANVLTF. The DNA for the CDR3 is TGTGCCAGCAGCTTAATCAGTCCGGGGTCTGGGGCCAACGTCCTGACTTTC.

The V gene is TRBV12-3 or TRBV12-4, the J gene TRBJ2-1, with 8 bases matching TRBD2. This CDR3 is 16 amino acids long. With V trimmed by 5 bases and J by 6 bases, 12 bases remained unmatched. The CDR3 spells CASSPTSAGGPNEQFF. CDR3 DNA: TGTGCCAGCAGTCCCACATCTGCGGGGGGACCCAATGAGCAGTTCTTC.

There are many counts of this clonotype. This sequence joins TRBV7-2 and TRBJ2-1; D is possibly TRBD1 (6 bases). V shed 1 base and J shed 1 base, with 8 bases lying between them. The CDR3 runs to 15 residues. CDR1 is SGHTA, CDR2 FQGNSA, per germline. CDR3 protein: CASSLDQGSYNEQFF. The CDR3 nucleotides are TGTGCCAGCAGCTTAGACCAGGGGTCCTACAATGAGCAGTTCTTC. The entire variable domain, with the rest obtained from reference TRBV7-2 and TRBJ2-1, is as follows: GAGVSQSPSNKVTEKGKDVELRCDPISGHTALYWYRQSLGQGLEFLIYFQGNSAPDKSGLPSDRFSAERTGGSVSTLTIQRTQQEDSAVYLCASSLDQGSYNEQFFGPGTRLTVL.

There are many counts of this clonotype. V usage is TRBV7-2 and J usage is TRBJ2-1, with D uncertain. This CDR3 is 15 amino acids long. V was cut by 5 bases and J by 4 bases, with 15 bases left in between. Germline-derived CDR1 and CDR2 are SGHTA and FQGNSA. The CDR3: CASSPSKDKYNEQFF. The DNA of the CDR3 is TGTGCCAGCAGCCCCAGTAAAGACAAGTACAATGAGCAGTTCTTC.

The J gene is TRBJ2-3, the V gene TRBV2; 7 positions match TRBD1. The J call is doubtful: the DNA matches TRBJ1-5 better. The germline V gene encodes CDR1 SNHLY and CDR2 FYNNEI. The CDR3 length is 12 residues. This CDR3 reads CASRPGGTTQHF. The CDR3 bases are TGTGCCAGCAGGCCAGGGGGGACTACGCAGCATTTT.

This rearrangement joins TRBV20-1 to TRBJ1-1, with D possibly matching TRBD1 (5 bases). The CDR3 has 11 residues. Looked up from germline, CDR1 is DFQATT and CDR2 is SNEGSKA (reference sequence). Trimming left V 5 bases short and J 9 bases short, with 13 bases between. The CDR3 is CSAALSGKAFF. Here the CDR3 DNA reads TGCAGTGCTGCCCTATCAGGGAAAGCTTTCTTT.

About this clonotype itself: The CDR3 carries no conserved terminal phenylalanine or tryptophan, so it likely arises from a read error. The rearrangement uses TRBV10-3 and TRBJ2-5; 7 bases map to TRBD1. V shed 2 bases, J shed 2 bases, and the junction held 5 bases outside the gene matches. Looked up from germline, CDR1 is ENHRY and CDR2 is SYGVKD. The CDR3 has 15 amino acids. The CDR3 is CAISEAWDRQETQYL. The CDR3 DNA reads TGTGCCATCAGTGAGGCGTGGGACAGACAAGAGACCCAGTACCTC.

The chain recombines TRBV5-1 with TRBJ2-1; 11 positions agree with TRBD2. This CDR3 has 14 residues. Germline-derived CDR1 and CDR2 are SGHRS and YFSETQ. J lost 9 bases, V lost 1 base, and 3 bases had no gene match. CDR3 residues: CASSLTSGGIEQFF. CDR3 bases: TGCGCCAGCAGCTTGACTAGCGGGGGAATTGAGCAGTTCTTC.

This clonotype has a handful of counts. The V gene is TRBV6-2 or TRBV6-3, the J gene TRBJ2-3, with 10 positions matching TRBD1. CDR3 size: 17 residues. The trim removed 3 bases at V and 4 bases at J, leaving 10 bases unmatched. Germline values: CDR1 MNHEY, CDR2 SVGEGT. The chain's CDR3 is CASSYQPGQGWSDTQYF. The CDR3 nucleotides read TGTGCCAGCAGTTATCAGCCGGGACAGGGGTGGTCAGATACGCAGTATTTT.

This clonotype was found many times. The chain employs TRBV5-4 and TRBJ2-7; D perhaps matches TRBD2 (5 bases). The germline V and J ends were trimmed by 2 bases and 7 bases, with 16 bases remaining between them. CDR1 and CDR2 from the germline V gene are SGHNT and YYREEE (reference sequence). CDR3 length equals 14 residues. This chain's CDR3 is CASSLRGVLGEQYF. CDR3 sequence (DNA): TGTGCCAGCAGCTTACGGGGAGTGCTCGGGGAGCAGTACTTC.

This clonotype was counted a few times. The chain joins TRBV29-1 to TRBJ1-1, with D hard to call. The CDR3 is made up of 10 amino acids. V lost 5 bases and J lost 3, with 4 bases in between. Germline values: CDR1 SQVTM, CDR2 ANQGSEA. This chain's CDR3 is CSVRYTEAFF. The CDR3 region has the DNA TGCAGCGTTCGGTACACTGAAGCTTTCTTT.